Listed below are T cell receptor beta chains from one sample, sequenced in a study of blood T cell repertoires in COVID-19. Sequenced by immunoSEQ multiplex PCR; TCRdb stores in-frame clones only, minus some. The sample holds roughly 330,000 clones, more than 70% seen once. The sample taken for sequencing was peripheral blood. Receptor source: a man aged 18 to 29 who had recovered from COVID-19. CDR3s include the opening cysteine and the closing phenylalanine or tryptophan. A D gene is named only where the DNA matches it firmly. The size entry is marked missing in some rows and otherwise reads once, few, many or a size class.

14	once	TRBD2	TRBV19	TRBJ2-1	TGTGCCAGTAGGGTGGCTAGCGGGAGAGATGAGCAGTTCTTC	CASRVASGRDEQFF
13	NA	NA	TRBV12-3/TRBV12-4	TRBJ1-6	TGTGCCAGCACCCGGGGGGAGGATTCACCCCTCCACTTT	CASTRGEDSPLHF
13	NA	TRBD1	TRBV29-1	TRBJ1-1	TGCAGCGTTACCGGGACAGGCGAAACTGAAGCTTTCTTT	CSVTGTGETEAFF
12	NA	NA	TRBV5-1	TRBJ2-1	TGCGCTACGGGGTATTCCTACAATGAGCAGTTCTTC	CATGYSYNEQFF
13	NA	NA	TRBV6-5	TRBJ1-1	TGTGCCAGCGAGGACAGCTTCAACACTGAAGCTTTCTTT	CASEDSFNTEAFF
14	NA	NA	TRBV19	TRBJ2-5	TGTGCCAGTAGTTCAGGACGGGAGAGGGAGACCCAGTACTTC	CASSSGRERETQYF
15	NA	TRBD1	TRBV27	TRBJ1-6	TGTGCCAGCAGTGTAGCGACAGGGGGCAATTCACCCCTCCACTTT	CASSVATGGNSPLHF
14	NA	NA	TRBV3-1/TRBV3-2	TRBJ1-1	TGTGCCAGCAGCCCACAGGGTGGGGGCACTGAAGCTTTCTTT	CASSPQGGGTEAFF
15	NA	TRBD1	TRBV6-5	TRBJ2-7	TGTGCCAGCAGACCCCGGGACAGCGCTTCCTACGAGCAGTACTTC	CASRPRDSASYEQYF
13	NA	TRBD1	TRBV19	TRBJ2-7	TGTGCCAGTAACAACGACAGGGGGCGCGAGCAGTACTTC	CASNNDRGREQYF
15	NA	TRBD2	TRBV7-2	TRBJ2-1	TGTGCCAGCAGCAATGAAGCGGGGGCGGGCAATGAGCAGTTCTTC	CASSNEAGAGNEQFF
13	NA	NA	TRBV27	TRBJ2-1	TGTGCCAGCAGTTTAGACAGGTGGGGGGAGCAGTTCTTC	CASSLDRWGEQFF
14	once	NA	TRBV7-9	TRBJ2-5	TGTGCCAGCAGTTCCGAGGCGCAACGAGGGACCCAGTACTTC	CASSSEAQRGTQYF
14	few	NA	TRBV19	TRBJ1-3	TGTGCCAGTACCACTAGCAGGTCTGGAAACACCATATATTTT	CASTTSRSGNTIYF
14	NA	NA	TRBV19	TRBJ1-1	TGTGCCAGTAGTTTTAGACATTTGAACACTGAAGCTTTCTTT	CASSFRHLNTEAFF
14	NA	NA	TRBV21-1	TRBJ1-2	TGTGCCAGCAGCACGGACAGGGGGCCGAGGGGCTACACCTTC	CASSTDRGPRGYTF
16	NA	NA	TRBV21-1	TRBJ1-1	TGTGCCAGCAGCAAAGTAGGCGGGACGGAGAACACTGAAGCTTTCTTT	CASSKVGGTENTEAFF
13	NA	TRBD2	TRBV4-2	TRBJ2-5	TGTGCCAGCAGCCGACTAGCGGGAGAGACCCAGTACTTC	CASSRLAGETQYF
19	few	TRBD2	TRBV3-1/TRBV3-2	TRBJ2-2	TGTGCCAGCAGCCAAACCCATAGCGGGGGGGCTTCTAACACCGGGGAGCTGTTTTTT	CASSQTHSGGASNTGELFF
15	NA	TRBD1	TRBV5-6	TRBJ2-2	TGTGCCAGCCAACCGGGACAGGGGAGGACCGGGGAGCTGTTTTTT	CASQPGQGRTGELFF
12	once	NA	TRBV6-1	TRBJ1-5	TGTGCCAGCAGTGATAGAGATCAGCCCCAGCATTTT	CASSDRDQPQHF
13	NA	TRBD2	TRBV12-3/TRBV12-4	TRBJ2-7	TGTGCCACCGGGACTAGCGGCCGACGCGAGCAGTACTTC	CATGTSGRREQYF
16	NA	TRBD1	TRBV6-2/TRBV6-3	TRBJ2-1	TGTGCCAGCAGTAGCGGGACAGGGGGCCCCTACAATGAGCAGTTCTTC	CASSSGTGGPYNEQFF
16	NA	TRBD1	TRBV18	TRBJ2-2	TGTGCCAGCTCCGTGGGACAGGGGCGATTCACCGGGGAGCTGTTTTTT	CASSVGQGRFTGELFF
14	once	NA	TRBV7-2	TRBJ1-1	TGTGCCAGCAGCGCCTCGCATAGCCGGACTGAAGCTTTCTTT	CASSASHSRTEAFF
14	NA	TRBD1	TRBV13	TRBJ1-2	TGTGCCAGCAGCGCGGGACAGAACCACTATGGCTACACCTTC	CASSAGQNHYGYTF
14	NA	NA	TRBV12-5	TRBJ1-3	TGTGCTAGTGTCCTACAGGGCTCTGGAAACACCATATATTTT	CASVLQGSGNTIYF
15	NA	TRBD1	TRBV13	TRBJ2-5	TGTGCCAGCAGCTCGAGAGACAGGGGTGGTGAGACCCAGTACTTC	CASSSRDRGGETQYF
14	NA	NA	TRBV18	TRBJ1-1	TGTGCCAGCTCACCATCAGGGCCGAACACTGAAGCTTTCTTT	CASSPSGPNTEAFF
14	NA	NA	TRBV7-9	TRBJ1-2	TGTGCCAGCAGTGAAACAGGGTCCAACTATGGCTACACCTTC	CASSETGSNYGYTF
15	NA	TRBD1	TRBV7-9	TRBJ2-5	TGTGCCAGCAGCTTCGCAGGGGGCTCAGGGGAGACCCAGTACTTC	CASSFAGGSGETQYF
14	NA	TRBD1	TRBV7-9	TRBJ1-4	TGTGCCAGCAGCTTAGGGACAGGGGACGAAAAACTGTTTTTT	CASSLGTGDEKLFF
16	NA	TRBD1	TRBV11-2	TRBJ1-1	TGTGCCAGCAGCTCTATTTTACAGGGGCCGAGTACTGAAGCTTTCTTT	CASSSILQGPSTEAFF
16	NA	TRBD2	TRBV4-1	TRBJ2-5	TGCGCCAGCAGCCACCGACTAGCGGGGGAGGAGGAGACCCAGTACTTC	CASSHRLAGEEETQYF